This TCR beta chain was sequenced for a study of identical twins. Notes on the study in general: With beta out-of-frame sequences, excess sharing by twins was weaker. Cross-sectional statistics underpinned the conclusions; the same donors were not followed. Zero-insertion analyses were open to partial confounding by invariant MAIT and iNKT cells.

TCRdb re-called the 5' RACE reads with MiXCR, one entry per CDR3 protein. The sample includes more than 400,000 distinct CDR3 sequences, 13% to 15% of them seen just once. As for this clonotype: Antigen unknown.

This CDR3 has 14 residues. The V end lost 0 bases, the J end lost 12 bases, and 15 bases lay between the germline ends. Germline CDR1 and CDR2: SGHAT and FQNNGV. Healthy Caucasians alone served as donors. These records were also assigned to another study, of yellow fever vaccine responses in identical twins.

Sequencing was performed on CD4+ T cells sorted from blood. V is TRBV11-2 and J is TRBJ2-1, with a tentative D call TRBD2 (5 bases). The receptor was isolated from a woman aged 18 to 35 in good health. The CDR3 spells CASSLDSLTSGQFF. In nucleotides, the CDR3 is TGTGCCAGCAGCTTAGATTCACTCACCAGCGGGCAGTTCTTC.